The T cell receptor beta chain described here comes from a study of T cells in Graves' hyperthyroidism and ophthalmopathy. As for this clonotype: The antigen is unknown.

TCR beta CDR3 region amplification was performed from RNA transcripts. RT-PCR in the first round (using the HTBI primer set) targeted the TCR CDR3. TCRdb used MiXCR to reprocess the multiplex PCR reads, holding one entry per CDR3 protein. The table records about 570,000 distinct CDR3 sequences, 35% to 55% of them present only once. Exclusion criteria comprised uncontrolled infection, other autoimmune disease, pregnancy or lactation. The CDR3 totals 13 residues. Germline V gene data show CDR1 as SQVTM and CDR2 as ANQGSEA. Germline trimming cut 7 bases from V and 10 bases from J; bases unmatched to any gene: 12. General observations from the study: Ophthalmopathy was distinguished from stable hyperthyroidism by 13 V-J signatures.

The V and J genes are TRBV29-1 and TRBJ1-4; 7 nucleotides line up with TRBD1. The source of this sequence is an adult woman with Graves' disease, either hyperthyroidism or ophthalmopathy (not recorded which). Sample: peripheral blood or thyroid tissue (not recorded which). The CDR3 is CSASGTAGGKLFF. CDR3 coding DNA: TGCAGCGCCTCCGGGACAGCTGGGGGAAAACTGTTTTTT.